This T cell receptor (beta chain) was recorded in a study of cytomegalovirus exposure and HLA in healthy donors. Study-wide results and caveats: Available immune exposure information covered CMV serostatus only. In a later analysis, TCR beta V- and J-gene trimming was associated with a missense DCLRE1C variant. Associated with cytomegalovirus, according to the listing, were some 180 TCR beta chains. Most CMV-associated TCR beta chains appeared HLA-restricted in a later analysis.

Primers: 60 Vbeta forward and 13 Jbeta reverse. Profiled with immunoSEQ multiplex PCR; TCRdb holds only in-frame clones, not every one. The table shows approximately 82,000 clones, with 10% occurring only once. Comment on this clone: The antigen is unknown.

Material for sequencing was PBMCs. The clonotype was recovered from a man aged 55 to 70 in good health and CMV-seropositive.

DNA for the CDR3: TGTGCCAGCAGTTCGCTGACAGGGGGCAGCGAAAAACTGTTTTTT. This codes for CASSSLTGGSEKLFF. The chain joins TRBV28 to TRBJ1-4; TRBD1 agrees at 10 bases. V lost 4 bases to trimming and J lost 8 bases; unmatched junction nucleotides: 7. CDR1 is MDHEN and CDR2 is SYDVKM in the germline V gene. CDR3 length equals 15 residues. The whole variable domain, remainder taken from reference TRBV28 and TRBJ1-4, is DVKVTQSSRYLVKRTGEKVFLECVQDMDHENMFWYRQDPGLGLRLIYFSYDVKMKEKGDIPEGYSVSREKKERFSLILESASTNQTSMYLCASSSLTGGSEKLFFGSGTQLSVL.